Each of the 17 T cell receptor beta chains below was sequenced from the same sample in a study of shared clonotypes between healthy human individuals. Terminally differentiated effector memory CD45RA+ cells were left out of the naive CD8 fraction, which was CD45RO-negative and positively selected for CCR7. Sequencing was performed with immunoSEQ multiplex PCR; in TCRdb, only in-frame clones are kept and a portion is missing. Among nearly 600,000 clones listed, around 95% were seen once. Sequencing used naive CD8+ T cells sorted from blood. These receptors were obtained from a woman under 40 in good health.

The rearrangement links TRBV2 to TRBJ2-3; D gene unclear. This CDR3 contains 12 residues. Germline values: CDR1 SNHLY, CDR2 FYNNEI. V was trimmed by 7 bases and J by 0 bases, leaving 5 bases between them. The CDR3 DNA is TGTGCCAGCAACCCCAGCACAGATACGCAGTATTTT. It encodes CASNPSTDTQYF.

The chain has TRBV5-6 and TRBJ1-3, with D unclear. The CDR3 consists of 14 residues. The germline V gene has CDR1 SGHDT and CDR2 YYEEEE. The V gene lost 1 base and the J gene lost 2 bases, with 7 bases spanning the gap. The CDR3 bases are TGTGCCAGCAGCTTGCAGGTTACTGGAAACACCATATATTTT. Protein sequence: CASSLQVTGNTIYF.

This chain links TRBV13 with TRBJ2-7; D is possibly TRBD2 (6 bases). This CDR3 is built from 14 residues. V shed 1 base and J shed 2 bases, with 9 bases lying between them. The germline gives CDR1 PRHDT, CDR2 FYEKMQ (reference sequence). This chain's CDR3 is CASSLAGGTYEQYF. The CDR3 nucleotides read TGTGCCAGCAGCTTAGCAGGAGGGACCTACGAGCAGTACTTC.

The CDR3 nucleotides read TGCGCCAGCAGCTACGACAGGGAAAATGAAAAACTGTTTTTT. Amino acid sequence: CASSYDRENEKLFF. The rearrangement uses TRBV5-1 and TRBJ1-4, with 7 bases that match TRBD1. This CDR3 is 14 amino acids long. The germline gives CDR1 SGHRS, CDR2 YFSETQ. The trim removed 3 bases at V and 5 bases at J, leaving 4 bases unmatched.

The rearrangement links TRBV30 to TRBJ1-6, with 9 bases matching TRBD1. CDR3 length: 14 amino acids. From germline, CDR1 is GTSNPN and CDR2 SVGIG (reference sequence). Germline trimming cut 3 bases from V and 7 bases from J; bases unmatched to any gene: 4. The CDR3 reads CAWSPGQGNSPLHF. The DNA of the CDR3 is TGTGCCTGGAGCCCGGGACAGGGAAATTCACCCCTCCACTTT.

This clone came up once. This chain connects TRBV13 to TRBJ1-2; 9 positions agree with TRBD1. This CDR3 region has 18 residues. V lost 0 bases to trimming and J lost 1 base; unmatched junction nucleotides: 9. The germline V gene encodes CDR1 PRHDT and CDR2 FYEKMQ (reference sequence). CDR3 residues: CASSLGGDRVRYNYGYTF. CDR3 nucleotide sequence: TGTGCCAGCAGCTTAGGAGGGGACAGGGTGCGATATAACTATGGCTACACCTTC. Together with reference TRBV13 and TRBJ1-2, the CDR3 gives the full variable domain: AAGVIQSPRHLIKEKRETATLKCYPIPRHDTVYWYQQGPGQDPQFLISFYEKMQSDKGSIPDRFSAQQFSDYHSELNMSSLELGDSALYFCASSLGGDRVRYNYGYTFGSGTRLTVV.

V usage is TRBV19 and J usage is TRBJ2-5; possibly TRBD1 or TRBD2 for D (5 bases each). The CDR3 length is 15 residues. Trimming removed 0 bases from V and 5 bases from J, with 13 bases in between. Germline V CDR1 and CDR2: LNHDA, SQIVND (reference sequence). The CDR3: CASSIDFGTRETQYF. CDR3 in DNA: TGTGCCAGTAGTATAGATTTCGGGACGCGGGAGACCCAGTACTTC.

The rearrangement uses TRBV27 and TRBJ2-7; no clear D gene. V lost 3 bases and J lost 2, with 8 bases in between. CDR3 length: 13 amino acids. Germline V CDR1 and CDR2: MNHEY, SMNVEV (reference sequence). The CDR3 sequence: CASSFSVTYEQYF. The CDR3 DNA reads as TGTGCCAGCAGTTTCTCTGTCACCTACGAGCAGTACTTC.

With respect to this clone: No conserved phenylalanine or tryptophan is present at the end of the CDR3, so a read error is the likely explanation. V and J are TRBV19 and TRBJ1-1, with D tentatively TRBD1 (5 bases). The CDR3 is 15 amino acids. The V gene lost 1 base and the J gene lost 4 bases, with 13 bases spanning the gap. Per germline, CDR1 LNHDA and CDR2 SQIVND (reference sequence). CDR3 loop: CASSIGASGTTEAFY. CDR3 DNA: TGTGCCAGTAGTATAGGGGCTTCAGGGACCACTGAAGCTTTCTAT.

Here the CDR3 reads CASSLVLAGNTDTQYF. The CDR3 DNA is TGTGCCAGCAGCTTAGTTCTAGCGGGAAACACAGATACGCAGTATTTT. V gene TRBV7-9 combines with J gene TRBJ2-3; 9 nucleotides agree with TRBD2. The CDR3 has 16 amino acids. Trimming cost V 1 base and J 2 bases; bases outside gene matches: 4. CDR1 is SEHNR and CDR2 is FQNEAQ in the germline V gene (reference sequence).

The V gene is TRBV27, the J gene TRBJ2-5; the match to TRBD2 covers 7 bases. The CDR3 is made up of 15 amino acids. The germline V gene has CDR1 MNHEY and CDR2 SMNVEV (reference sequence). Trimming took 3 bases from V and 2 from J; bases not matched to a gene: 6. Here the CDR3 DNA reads TGTGCCAGCAGTTTTGGCGGGAGATCTCAAGAGACCCAGTACTTC. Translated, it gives CASSFGGRSQETQYF.

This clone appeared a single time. The CDR3 region is CASSLDAEETQYF. CDR3 sequence (DNA): TGTGCCAGCAGCTTAGACGCGGAAGAGACCCAGTACTTC. The chain is built from TRBV11-2 and TRBJ2-5, with D unclear. The germline V and J ends were trimmed by 0 bases and 3 bases, with 5 bases remaining between them. Germline-derived CDR1 and CDR2 are SGHAT and FQNNGV. The CDR3 loop spans 13 amino acids.

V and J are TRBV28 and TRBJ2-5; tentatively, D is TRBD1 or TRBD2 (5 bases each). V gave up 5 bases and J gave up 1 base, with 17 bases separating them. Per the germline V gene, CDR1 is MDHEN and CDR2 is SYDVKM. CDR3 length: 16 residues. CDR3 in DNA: TGTGCCAGCAGTCCAACCGCGAGGGGCATCCAAGAGACCCAGTACTTC. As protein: CASSPTARGIQETQYF.

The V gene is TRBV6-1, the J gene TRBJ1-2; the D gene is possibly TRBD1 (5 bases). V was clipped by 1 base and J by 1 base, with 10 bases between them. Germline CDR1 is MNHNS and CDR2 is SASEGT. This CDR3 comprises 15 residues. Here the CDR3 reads CASSEGQGGNYGYTF. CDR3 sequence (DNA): TGTGCCAGCAGTGAAGGGCAGGGAGGTAACTATGGCTACACCTTC.

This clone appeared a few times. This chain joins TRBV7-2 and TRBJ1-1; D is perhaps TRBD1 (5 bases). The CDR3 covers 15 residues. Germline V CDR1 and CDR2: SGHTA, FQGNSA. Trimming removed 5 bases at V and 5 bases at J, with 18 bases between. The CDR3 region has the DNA TGTGCCAGCAGCCCGAACTGGGGCTTTGGTACTGAAGCTTTCTTT. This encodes CASSPNWGFGTEAFF.

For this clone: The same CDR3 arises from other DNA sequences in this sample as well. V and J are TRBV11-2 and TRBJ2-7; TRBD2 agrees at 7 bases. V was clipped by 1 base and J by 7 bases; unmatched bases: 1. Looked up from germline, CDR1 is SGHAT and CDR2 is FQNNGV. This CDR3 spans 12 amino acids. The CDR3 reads CASSLGAGEQYF. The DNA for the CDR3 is TGTGCCAGCAGCTTAGGAGCGGGGGAGCAGTACTTC.

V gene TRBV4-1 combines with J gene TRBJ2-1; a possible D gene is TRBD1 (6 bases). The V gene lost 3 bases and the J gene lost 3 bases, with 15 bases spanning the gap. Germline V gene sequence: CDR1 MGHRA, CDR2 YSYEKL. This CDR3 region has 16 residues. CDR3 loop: CASSHQGGTGYNEQFF. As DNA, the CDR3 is TGCGCCAGCAGCCACCAAGGGGGAACGGGCTACAATGAGCAGTTCTTC.